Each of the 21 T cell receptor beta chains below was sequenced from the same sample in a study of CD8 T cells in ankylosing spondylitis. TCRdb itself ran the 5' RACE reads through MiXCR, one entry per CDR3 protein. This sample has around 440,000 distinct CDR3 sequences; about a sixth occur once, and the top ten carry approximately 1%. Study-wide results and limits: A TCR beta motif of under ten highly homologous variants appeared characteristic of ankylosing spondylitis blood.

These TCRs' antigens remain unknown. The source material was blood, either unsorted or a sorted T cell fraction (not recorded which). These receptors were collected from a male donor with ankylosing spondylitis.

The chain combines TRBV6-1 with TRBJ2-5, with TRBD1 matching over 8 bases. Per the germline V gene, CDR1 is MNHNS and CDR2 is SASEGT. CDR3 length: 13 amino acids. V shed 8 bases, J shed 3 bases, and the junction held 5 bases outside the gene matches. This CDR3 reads CASRQGREETQYF. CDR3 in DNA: TGTGCCAGCCGACAGGGGCGGGAAGAGACCCAGTACTTC.

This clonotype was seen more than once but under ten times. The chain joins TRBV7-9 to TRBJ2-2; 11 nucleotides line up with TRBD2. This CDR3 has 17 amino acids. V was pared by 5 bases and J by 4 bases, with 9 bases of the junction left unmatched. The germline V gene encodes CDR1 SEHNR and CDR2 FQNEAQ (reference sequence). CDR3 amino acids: CASSPRTSGSITGELFF. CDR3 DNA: TGTGCCAGCAGCCCACGGACTAGCGGGTCGATCACCGGGGAGCTGTTTTTT.

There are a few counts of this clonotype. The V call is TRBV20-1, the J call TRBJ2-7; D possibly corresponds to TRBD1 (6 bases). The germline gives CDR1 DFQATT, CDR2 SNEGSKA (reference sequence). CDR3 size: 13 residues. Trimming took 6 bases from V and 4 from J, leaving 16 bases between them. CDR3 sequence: CSAGGQQAYEQYF. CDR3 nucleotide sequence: TGCAGTGCAGGGGGACAACAAGCATACGAGCAGTACTTC.

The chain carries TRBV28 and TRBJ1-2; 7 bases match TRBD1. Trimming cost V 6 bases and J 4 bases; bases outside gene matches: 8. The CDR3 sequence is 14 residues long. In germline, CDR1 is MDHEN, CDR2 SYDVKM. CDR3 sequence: CASRGGGGGYGYTF. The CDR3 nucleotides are TGTGCCAGCAGAGGAGGGGGCGGAGGCTATGGCTACACCTTC.

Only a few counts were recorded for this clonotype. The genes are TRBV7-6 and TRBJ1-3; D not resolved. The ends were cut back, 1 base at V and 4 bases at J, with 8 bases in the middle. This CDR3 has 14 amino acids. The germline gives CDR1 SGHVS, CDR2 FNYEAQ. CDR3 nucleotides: TGTGCCAGCAGCTTAGGGACTACCGGAAACACCATATATTTT. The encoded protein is CASSLGTTGNTIYF. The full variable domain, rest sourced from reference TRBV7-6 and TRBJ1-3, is GAGVSQSPRYKVTKRGQDVALRCDPISGHVSLYWYRQALGQGPEFLTYFNYEAQQDKSGLPNDRFSAERPEGSISTLTIQRTEQRDSAMYRCASSLGTTGNTIYFGEGSWLTVV.

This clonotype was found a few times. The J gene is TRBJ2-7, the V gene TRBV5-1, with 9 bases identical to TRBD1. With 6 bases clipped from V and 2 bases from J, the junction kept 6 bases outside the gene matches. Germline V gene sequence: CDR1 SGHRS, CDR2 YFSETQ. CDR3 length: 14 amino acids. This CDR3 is CASTVGTGTYEQYF. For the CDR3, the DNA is TGCGCCAGCACCGTCGGGACAGGGACCTACGAGCAGTACTTC.

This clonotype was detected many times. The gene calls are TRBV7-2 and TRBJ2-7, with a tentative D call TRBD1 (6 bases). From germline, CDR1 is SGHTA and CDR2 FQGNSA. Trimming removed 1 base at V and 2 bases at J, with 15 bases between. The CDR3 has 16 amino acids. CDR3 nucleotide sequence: TGTGCCAGCAGCTTAGGTACGACAGGTAGAACCTACGAGCAGTACTTC. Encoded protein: CASSLGTTGRTYEQYF.

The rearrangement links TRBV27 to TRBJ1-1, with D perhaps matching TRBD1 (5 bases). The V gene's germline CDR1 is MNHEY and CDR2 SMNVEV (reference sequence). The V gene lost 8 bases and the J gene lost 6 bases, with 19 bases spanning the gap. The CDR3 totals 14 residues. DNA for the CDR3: TGTGCCAGCCACCCCCGTGGGGCAGCGGCTGAAGCTTTCTTT. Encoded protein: CASHPRGAAAEAFF.

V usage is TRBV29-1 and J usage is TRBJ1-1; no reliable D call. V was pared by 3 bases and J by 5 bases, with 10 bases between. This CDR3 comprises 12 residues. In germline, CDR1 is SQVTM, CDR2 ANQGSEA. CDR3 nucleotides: TGCAGCGTTGAGAGGGCGGGGACTGAAGCTTTCTTT. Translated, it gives CSVERAGTEAFF.

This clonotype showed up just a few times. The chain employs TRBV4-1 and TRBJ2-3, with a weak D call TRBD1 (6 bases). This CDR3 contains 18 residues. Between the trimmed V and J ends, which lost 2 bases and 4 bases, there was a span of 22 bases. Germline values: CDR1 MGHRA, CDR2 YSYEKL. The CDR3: CASSQRGKDAESPDTQYF. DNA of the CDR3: TGCGCCAGCAGCCAAAGGGGGAAGGACGCCGAGTCACCAGATACGCAGTATTTT.

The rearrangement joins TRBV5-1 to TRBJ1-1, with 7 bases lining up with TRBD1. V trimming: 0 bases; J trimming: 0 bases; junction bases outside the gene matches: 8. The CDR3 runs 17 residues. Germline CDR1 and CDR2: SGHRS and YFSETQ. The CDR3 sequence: CASSLAGGQLMNTEAFF. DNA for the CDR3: TGCGCCAGCAGCTTGGCCGGGGGACAGCTCATGAACACTGAAGCTTTCTTT.

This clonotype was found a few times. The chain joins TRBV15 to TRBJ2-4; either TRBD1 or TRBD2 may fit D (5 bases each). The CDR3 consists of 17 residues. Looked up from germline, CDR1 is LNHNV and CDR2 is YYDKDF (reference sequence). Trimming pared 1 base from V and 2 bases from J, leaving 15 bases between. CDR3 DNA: TGTGCCACCAGCAGAGGGGCAGGGAGTGAATCCAAAAACATTCAGTACTTC. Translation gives CATSRGAGSESKNIQYF.

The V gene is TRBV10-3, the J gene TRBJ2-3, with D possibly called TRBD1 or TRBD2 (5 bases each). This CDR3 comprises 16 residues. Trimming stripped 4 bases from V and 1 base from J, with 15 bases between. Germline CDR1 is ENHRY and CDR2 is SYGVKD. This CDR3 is CAISGGLSVGTDTQYF. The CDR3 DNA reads TGTGCCATCAGTGGGGGCCTTAGCGTGGGCACAGATACGCAGTATTTT.

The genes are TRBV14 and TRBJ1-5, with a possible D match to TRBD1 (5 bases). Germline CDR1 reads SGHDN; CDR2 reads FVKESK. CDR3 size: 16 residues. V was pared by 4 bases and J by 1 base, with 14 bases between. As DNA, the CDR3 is TGTGCCAGCAGCCCCTGGGGGGGTAAAAGCAATCAGCCCCAGCATTTT. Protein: CASSPWGGKSNQPQHF.

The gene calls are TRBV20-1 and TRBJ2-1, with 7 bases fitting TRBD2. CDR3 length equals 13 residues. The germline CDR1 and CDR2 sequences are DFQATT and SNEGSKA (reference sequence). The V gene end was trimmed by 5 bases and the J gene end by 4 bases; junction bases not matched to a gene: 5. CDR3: CSACPSGYNEQFF. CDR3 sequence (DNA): TGCAGTGCTTGTCCTAGCGGATACAATGAGCAGTTCTTC.

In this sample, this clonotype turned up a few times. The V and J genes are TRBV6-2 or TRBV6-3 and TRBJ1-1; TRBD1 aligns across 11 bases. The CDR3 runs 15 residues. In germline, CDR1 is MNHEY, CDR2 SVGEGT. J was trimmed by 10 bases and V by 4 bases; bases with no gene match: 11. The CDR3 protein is CASSLLFGQGAGAFF. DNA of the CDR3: TGTGCCAGCAGTTTACTCTTCGGACAGGGGGCAGGAGCTTTCTTT.

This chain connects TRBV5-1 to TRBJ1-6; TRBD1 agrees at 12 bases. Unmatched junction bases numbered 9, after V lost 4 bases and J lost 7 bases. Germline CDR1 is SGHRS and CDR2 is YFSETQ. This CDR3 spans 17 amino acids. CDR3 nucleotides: TGCGCCAGCAGCAGTCCGACCGGGACAGGGGGCAATTCACCCCTCCACTTT. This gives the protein CASSSPTGTGGNSPLHF.

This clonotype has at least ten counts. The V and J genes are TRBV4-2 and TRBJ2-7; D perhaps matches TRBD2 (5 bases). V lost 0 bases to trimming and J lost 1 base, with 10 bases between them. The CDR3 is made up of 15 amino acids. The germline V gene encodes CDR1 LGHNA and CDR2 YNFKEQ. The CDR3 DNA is TGTGCCAGCAGCCAAGAGTTTACGGGGTCCTACGAGCAGTACTTC. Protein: CASSQEFTGSYEQYF.

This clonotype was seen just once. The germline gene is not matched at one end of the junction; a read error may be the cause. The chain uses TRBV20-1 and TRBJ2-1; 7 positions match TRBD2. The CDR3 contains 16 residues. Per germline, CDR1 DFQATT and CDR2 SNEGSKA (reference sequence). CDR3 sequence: CSARELANPPYNEHFF. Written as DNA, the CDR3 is TGCAGTGCTAGAGAACTAGCGAATCCCCCCTACAATGAGCACTTCTTC.

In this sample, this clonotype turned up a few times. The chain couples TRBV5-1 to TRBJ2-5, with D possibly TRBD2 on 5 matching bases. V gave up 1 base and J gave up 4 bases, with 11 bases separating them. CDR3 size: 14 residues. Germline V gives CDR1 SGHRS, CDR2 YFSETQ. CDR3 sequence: CASSLSGNRETQYF. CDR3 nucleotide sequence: TGCGCCAGCAGCTTGTCCGGGAACCGAGAGACCCAGTACTTC.

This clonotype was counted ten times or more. CDR3 in DNA: TGCAGTGCTAGAGATCGGGGTTTTAGCACTGAAGCTTTCTTT. It specifies CSARDRGFSTEAFF. The chain is built from TRBV20-1 and TRBJ1-1; the D is unclear. The CDR3 length is 14 residues. The germline CDR1 and CDR2 sequences are DFQATT and SNEGSKA (reference sequence). Trimming shortened V by 0 bases and J by 4 bases, and 12 bases separated the two germline ends.